This T cell receptor beta chain was obtained from a study of T cell changes during pregnancy in multiple sclerosis. Only in-frame clones appear in the TCRdb table, and some are missing; sequencing was by immunoSEQ multiplex PCR. The sample has some 14,000 clones; about 80% are singletons. The V segment lost 5 bases and the J segment 4 bases; nucleotides outside the gene matches: 7. In germline, CDR1 is SGHTA, CDR2 FQGTGA. CDR3 length: 15 amino acids. This TCR was recovered from a female donor in good health, enrolled as a control in a pregnancy study. This specimen consisted of CD8+ T cells from peripheral blood mononuclear cells, obtained after pregnancy. V and J are TRBV7-3 and TRBJ1-2, with TRBD1 matching over 10 bases. The CDR3 coding sequence is TGTGCCAGCAGCCCCACCGGGACAGGGGTCTATGGCTACACCTTC. Protein sequence: CASSPTGTGVYGYTF.